The clone carrying this T cell receptor (beta chain) was counted a few times. Original processing notes: Estimation of nucleated cell counts relied on the amplification of reference gene primers. Produced via immunoSEQ multiplex PCR; TCRdb's table is partial and in-frame only. The V and J calls and clone size were taken over from that table, and D and trimming were inferred from the DNA. The table lists approximately 350,000 clones, 75% to 90% of them singletons, with 5% to 5.5% in the top ten. This record belongs to a study of blood T cell repertoires in COVID-19. Study-level information: Sample material is recorded as cDNA or gDNA derived from T cells, B-cell-depleted T cells, or PBMCs.

The germline V gene encodes CDR1 SEHNR and CDR2 FQNEAQ (reference sequence). The ends were cut back, 9 bases at V and 0 bases at J, with 3 bases in the middle. The CDR3 is 11 amino acids. Recruitment covered about two dozen US areas and drew participants whose ages spanned about 18 to 100 years. The sequencing input was PBMCs or T cells enriched from blood (not recorded which). The chain carries TRBV7-9 and TRBJ1-3, with D hard to call. This clonotype originated in a woman between 45 and 65 years old who had recovered from COVID-19. CDR3 sequence reads: CARHSGNTIYF. CDR3 coding DNA: TGTGCCAGACACTCTGGAAACACCATATATTTT.